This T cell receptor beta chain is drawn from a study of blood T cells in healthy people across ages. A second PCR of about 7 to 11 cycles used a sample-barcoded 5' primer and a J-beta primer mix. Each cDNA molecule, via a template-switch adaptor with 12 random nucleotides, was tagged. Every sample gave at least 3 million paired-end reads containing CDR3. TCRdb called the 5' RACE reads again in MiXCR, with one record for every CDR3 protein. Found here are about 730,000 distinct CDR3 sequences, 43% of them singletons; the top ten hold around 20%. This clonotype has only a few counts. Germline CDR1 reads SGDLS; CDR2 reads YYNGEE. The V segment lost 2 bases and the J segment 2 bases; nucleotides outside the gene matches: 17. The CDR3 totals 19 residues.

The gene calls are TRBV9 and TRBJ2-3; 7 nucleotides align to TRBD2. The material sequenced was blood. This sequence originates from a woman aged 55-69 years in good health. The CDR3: CASSVKGRGLYLFTDTQYF. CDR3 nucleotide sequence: TGTGCCAGCAGCGTTAAAGGGAGGGGACTGTACCTCTTCACAGATACGCAGTATTTT.